This T cell receptor beta chain emerged from a study of shared clonotypes between healthy human individuals. Study results and limitations: How much donors shared clonotypes was expected to be affected by sequencing depth. Blood was the sole source, and tissue repertoires probably differ. On the whole, naive subsets had larger estimated richness than memory subsets had.

As handled by the study authors: ImmunoSEQ yielded junction-only sequences lacking quality scores, so filtering differed. The assay was immunoSEQ multiplex PCR, and TCRdb's table has in-frame clones only and misses some. Clonal size and the V and J genes are those of that table, whereas D and trimming came from the DNA. The sample shows roughly 2.2 million clones, over 85% of them seen only once. This clone has only a few counts. Its antigen is not identified. This clonotype originated in a man younger than 35 in good health. Some clones in this sample may be carry-over from other donors' samples. The specimen sequenced was naive CD4+ T cells from PBMCs. The sample's subset: CD45RA+ positively selected.

The DNA for the CDR3 is TGTGCCAGCAACTTTTTAGGACGAAATCAGCCCCAGCATTTT. The encoded protein is CASNFLGRNQPQHF. This chain connects TRBV2 to TRBJ1-5; no clear D. The length of the CDR3 is 14 residues. CDR1 and CDR2 from the germline V gene are SNHLY and FYNNEI. Between the trimmed V and J ends, which lost 7 bases and 4 bases, there was a span of 14 bases.